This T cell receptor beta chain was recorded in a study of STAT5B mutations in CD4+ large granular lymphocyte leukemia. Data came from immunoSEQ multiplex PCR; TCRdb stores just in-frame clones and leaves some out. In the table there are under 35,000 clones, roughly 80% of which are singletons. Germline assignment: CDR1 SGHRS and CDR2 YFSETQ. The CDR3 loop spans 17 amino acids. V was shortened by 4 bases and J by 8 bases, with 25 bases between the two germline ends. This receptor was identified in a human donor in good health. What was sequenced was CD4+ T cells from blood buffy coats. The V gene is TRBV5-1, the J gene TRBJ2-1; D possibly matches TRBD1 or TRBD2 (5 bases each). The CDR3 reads CASSRTLRDHRPDEQFF. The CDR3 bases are TGCGCCAGCAGCCGGACGCTCCGGGACCACCGCCCGGATGAGCAGTTCTTC. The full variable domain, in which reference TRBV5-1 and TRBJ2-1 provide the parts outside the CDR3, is KAGVTQTPRYLIKTRGQQVTLSCSPISGHRSVSWYQQTPGQGLQFLFEYFSETQRNKGNFPGRFSGRQFSNSRSEMNVSTLELGDSALYLCASSRTLRDHRPDEQFFGPGTRLTVL.